Listed below are T cell receptor beta chains from one sample, sequenced in a study of OX40 agonist ivuxolimab in advanced cancers. This table comes from immunoSEQ multiplex PCR, and its TCRdb copy is limited to in-frame clones, with some not included. Among approximately 82,000 clones listed, roughly 92% were seen once. The specimen comprised CD4+ or CD8+ T cells sorted from blood, sampled in a trial of the OX40 agonist ivuxolimab. These receptors all come from an adult with an advanced solid tumor such as melanoma, head and neck, liver or kidney cancer. The CDR3 runs from the conserved cysteine through the conserved F or W. Fields, in order: J gene, clone size, D gene, V gene, CDR3 DNA, CDR3 protein. The D gene is left open where the match is weak. Some rows have no size entry. The others give once, few or many, or a class for an expanded clone.

J gene: TRBJ1-4; clone size: -; D gene: -; V gene: TRBV30; CDR3 DNA: TGTGCCTGGAGTGCTAGGGAAAAACTGTTTTTT; CDR3 protein: CAWSAREKLFF
J gene: TRBJ1-1; clone size: -; D gene: -; V gene: TRBV21-1; CDR3 DNA: TGTGCCAGCAGCAATCCTCCAGGGGGCAAGACTGAAGCTTTCTTT; CDR3 protein: CASSNPPGGKTEAFF
J gene: TRBJ1-2; clone size: once; D gene: TRBD1; V gene: TRBV19; CDR3 DNA: TGTGCCAGTGGGCGGGGACAGCTCTATGGCTACACCTTC; CDR3 protein: CASGRGQLYGYTF
J gene: TRBJ2-3; clone size: -; D gene: TRBD1; V gene: TRBV9; CDR3 DNA: TGTGCCAGCAGCGTAGGGGACAGGGGGAGGAACGCAGATACGCAGTATTTT; CDR3 protein: CASSVGDRGRNADTQYF
J gene: TRBJ1-2; clone size: -; D gene: -; V gene: TRBV5-4; CDR3 DNA: TGTGCCAGCAGCTTGGTAGGGGGTCGAGGCGCTGGCTACACCTTC; CDR3 protein: CASSLVGGRGAGYTF
J gene: TRBJ2-7; clone size: -; D gene: -; V gene: TRBV5-5; CDR3 DNA: TGTGCCAGCAGCGGACACAAAGCCCCTTACGAGCAGTACTTC; CDR3 protein: CASSGHKAPYEQYF
J gene: TRBJ1-5; clone size: -; D gene: -; V gene: TRBV2; CDR3 DNA: TGTGCCAGCAGTGAAGTGAGGACTAATCAGCCCCAGCATTTT; CDR3 protein: CASSEVRTNQPQHF
J gene: TRBJ2-7; clone size: -; D gene: -; V gene: TRBV28; CDR3 DNA: TGTGCCAGCAGGGACGCACGGGATACCTACGAGCAGTACTTC; CDR3 protein: CASRDARDTYEQYF
J gene: TRBJ2-1; clone size: -; D gene: -; V gene: TRBV19; CDR3 DNA: TGTGCCAGTAGTATCCCCAGGAGTACTTACAATGAGCAGTTCTTC; CDR3 protein: CASSIPRSTYNEQFF
J gene: TRBJ2-1; clone size: -; D gene: -; V gene: TRBV7-9; CDR3 DNA: TGTGCCAGCAGCCGCGCCGCTTGGGATGAGCAGTTCTTC; CDR3 protein: CASSRAAWDEQFF
J gene: TRBJ2-7; clone size: -; D gene: TRBD1; V gene: TRBV7-2; CDR3 DNA: TGTGCCAGCAGCTTATCTGGGGACAGGGGAAGTAACGAGCAGTACTTC; CDR3 protein: CASSLSGDRGSNEQYF
J gene: TRBJ1-5; clone size: once; D gene: -; V gene: TRBV6-5; CDR3 DNA: TGTGCCAGGGACCAGCCCCAGCATTTT; CDR3 protein: CARDQPQHF
J gene: TRBJ2-5; clone size: few; D gene: -; V gene: TRBV6-1; CDR3 DNA: TGTGCCAGCAGTGAAGCGCGCGAGACCCAGTACTTC; CDR3 protein: CASSEARETQYF
J gene: TRBJ2-7; clone size: -; D gene: TRBD2; V gene: TRBV27; CDR3 DNA: TGTGCCAGCGGCCCTCGGAGCTATAGCGGGGCCCAGCAGTACTTC; CDR3 protein: CASGPRSYSGAQQYF
J gene: TRBJ2-5; clone size: -; D gene: TRBD2; V gene: TRBV9; CDR3 DNA: TGTGCCAGCAGCGTACTAGCGGGAGGATTCGCGGAGACCCAGTACTTC; CDR3 protein: CASSVLAGGFAETQYF
J gene: TRBJ2-2; clone size: -; D gene: -; V gene: TRBV29-1; CDR3 DNA: TGCAGCGTGGTGGGGGCGGGCGGGGAGCTGTTTTTT; CDR3 protein: CSVVGAGGELFF
J gene: TRBJ1-1; clone size: -; D gene: -; V gene: TRBV6-5; CDR3 DNA: TGTGCCAGCAGTTACAAGCCGGGTCTAGGCACTGAAGCTTTCTTT; CDR3 protein: CASSYKPGLGTEAFF
J gene: TRBJ1-4; clone size: once; D gene: -; V gene: TRBV9; CDR3 DNA: TGTGCCAGCAGCCCTTGGAGTGCCTTTAATGAAAAACTGTTTTTT; CDR3 protein: CASSPWSAFNEKLFF
J gene: TRBJ1-2; clone size: -; D gene: -; V gene: TRBV30; CDR3 DNA: TGTGCCTGGAGTCGGACAGTTGGCTACACCTTC; CDR3 protein: CAWSRTVGYTF
J gene: TRBJ1-4; clone size: -; D gene: -; V gene: TRBV7-3; CDR3 DNA: TGTGCCAGCAGCCCGGGGAGGGCAACTAATGAAAAACTGTTTTTT; CDR3 protein: CASSPGRATNEKLFF
J gene: TRBJ1-2; clone size: -; D gene: -; V gene: TRBV11-2; CDR3 DNA: TGTGCCAGCAGCTTAGGATTTGCTCGGGCTGGCTACGCCTTC; CDR3 protein: CASSLGFARAGYAF
J gene: TRBJ1-6; clone size: -; D gene: -; V gene: TRBV7-9; CDR3 DNA: TGTGCCAGCAGCTTAGTAGTAGGACCAGAGGGTAGCTCACCCCTCCACTTT; CDR3 protein: CASSLVVGPEGSSPLHF
J gene: TRBJ1-1; clone size: -; D gene: TRBD1; V gene: TRBV11-2; CDR3 DNA: TGTGCCAGCAGCTTAGATCAGGGGGCTCGCACTGAAGCTTTCTTT; CDR3 protein: CASSLDQGARTEAFF
J gene: TRBJ1-3; clone size: -; D gene: -; V gene: TRBV10-3; CDR3 DNA: TGTGCCATCAGTGATCTTCAGGGAGGAAACACCATATATTTT; CDR3 protein: CAISDLQGGNTIYF
J gene: TRBJ2-7; clone size: -; D gene: -; V gene: TRBV30; CDR3 DNA: TGTGCCTTAAGTATGGAACAGGACTTACCCTCCTACGAGCAGTACTTC; CDR3 protein: CALSMEQDLPSYEQYF
J gene: TRBJ1-5; clone size: -; D gene: TRBD1; V gene: TRBV30; CDR3 DNA: TGTGCCTGGAGAGAGGGACAGGTCAATCAGCCCCAGCATTTT; CDR3 protein: CAWREGQVNQPQHF
J gene: TRBJ2-7; clone size: -; D gene: TRBD1; V gene: TRBV9; CDR3 DNA: TGTGCCAGCAGCGTAGCGGCCGGACAGGGTTACGAGCAGTACTTC; CDR3 protein: CASSVAAGQGYEQYF
J gene: TRBJ1-5; clone size: -; D gene: TRBD1; V gene: TRBV2; CDR3 DNA: TGTGCCAGCAGTGAGAACACAGGGGGCGATCAGCCCCAGCATTTT; CDR3 protein: CASSENTGGDQPQHF
J gene: TRBJ1-4; clone size: -; D gene: -; V gene: TRBV28; CDR3 DNA: TGTGCCAGCAGCCCCCTTCTCGGGGAACTGTTTTTT; CDR3 protein: CASSPLLGELFF
J gene: TRBJ1-4; clone size: -; D gene: -; V gene: TRBV5-1; CDR3 DNA: TGCGCCAGCAGCCAGATCGGGGCCATAGATGAAAAACTGTTTTTT; CDR3 protein: CASSQIGAIDEKLFF
J gene: TRBJ2-3; clone size: -; D gene: TRBD1; V gene: TRBV19; CDR3 DNA: TGTGCCAGTAGTATGATACAGGGGGGTTCCGTGGATACGCAGTATTTT; CDR3 protein: CASSMIQGGSVDTQYF
J gene: TRBJ2-1; clone size: -; D gene: -; V gene: TRBV9; CDR3 DNA: TGTGCCAGCAGCGCCGAGGGGAGCTCCTACAATGAGCAGTTCTTC; CDR3 protein: CASSAEGSSYNEQFF
J gene: TRBJ1-2; clone size: -; D gene: -; V gene: TRBV30; CDR3 DNA: TGTGCCTGGAGTGTACAGGCAGGGAATGGCTACACCTTC; CDR3 protein: CAWSVQAGNGYTF
J gene: TRBJ1-5; clone size: -; D gene: -; V gene: TRBV6-6; CDR3 DNA: TGTGCCAGCAGACTGGTAGGGGCTCGTAGCGGTCAGCCCCAGCATTTT; CDR3 protein: CASRLVGARSGQPQHF
J gene: TRBJ2-2; clone size: -; D gene: -; V gene: TRBV7-2; CDR3 DNA: TGTGCCAGCGGCCGCAGGGTAGCCACCGGGGAGCTGTTTTTT; CDR3 protein: CASGRRVATGELFF
J gene: TRBJ1-1; clone size: few; D gene: -; V gene: TRBV29-1; CDR3 DNA: TGCAGCGTCATGAACACTGAAGCTTTCTTT; CDR3 protein: CSVMNTEAFF
J gene: TRBJ2-1; clone size: -; D gene: TRBD1; V gene: TRBV2; CDR3 DNA: TGTGCCAGCAGTGAAGAGGGACAGGGCTACAATGAGCAGTTCTTC; CDR3 protein: CASSEEGQGYNEQFF
J gene: TRBJ2-5; clone size: -; D gene: -; V gene: TRBV9; CDR3 DNA: TGTGCCAGCAGCGTATCCTCCAGGGTCCAAGAGACCCAGTACTTC; CDR3 protein: CASSVSSRVQETQYF
J gene: TRBJ1-2; clone size: -; D gene: -; V gene: TRBV18; CDR3 DNA: TGTGCCAGCTCACCACCTCGGCAGGGGAGCTACACCTTC; CDR3 protein: CASSPPRQGSYTF
J gene: TRBJ2-7; clone size: -; D gene: TRBD1; V gene: TRBV5-1; CDR3 DNA: TGCGCCAGCAGCTTAAGGACAGGGGGCTACGAGCAGTACTTC; CDR3 protein: CASSLRTGGYEQYF
J gene: TRBJ1-2; clone size: -; D gene: -; V gene: TRBV10-3; CDR3 DNA: TGTGCCGTAAGATTCCTGGCAGGGGTATTCAGTAGGATCTATGGCTACACCTTC; CDR3 protein: CAVRFLAGVFSRIYGYTF
J gene: TRBJ2-5; clone size: -; D gene: -; V gene: TRBV10-2; CDR3 DNA: TGCGCCAGCAGTGCTGGCCGACCGCGCATCCAAGAGACCCAGTACTTC; CDR3 protein: CASSAGRPRIQETQYF
J gene: TRBJ1-1; clone size: -; D gene: TRBD1; V gene: TRBV12-5; CDR3 DNA: TGTGCTAGTGGTTTAGGGGGCAGCTCGAACACTGAAGCTTTCTTT; CDR3 protein: CASGLGGSSNTEAFF
J gene: TRBJ2-1; clone size: once; D gene: -; V gene: TRBV5-6; CDR3 DNA: TGTGCCAGCGGAGGAGTCGGGGGAAATGAGCAGTTCTTC; CDR3 protein: CASGGVGGNEQFF
J gene: TRBJ2-1; clone size: -; D gene: -; V gene: TRBV19; CDR3 DNA: TGTGCCAGTAGTATAGTTGCGCGGGGGCCTATCTACAATGAGCAGTTCTTC; CDR3 protein: CASSIVARGPIYNEQFF
J gene: TRBJ2-7; clone size: -; D gene: TRBD1; V gene: TRBV5-1; CDR3 DNA: TGCGCCAGCAGCCTGAAAATGCCGGGACAGGTGTTTTACGAGCAGTACTTC; CDR3 protein: CASSLKMPGQVFYEQYF
J gene: TRBJ1-2; clone size: -; D gene: TRBD1; V gene: TRBV5-1; CDR3 DNA: TGCGCCAGCAGCGAGGGACAGGGGGCGAACTATGGCTACACCTTC; CDR3 protein: CASSEGQGANYGYTF
J gene: TRBJ2-5; clone size: -; D gene: TRBD1; V gene: TRBV7-9; CDR3 DNA: TGTGCCAGCAGCTTTTTGGGGACAGGGGGCCTCCAAGAGACCCAGTACTTC; CDR3 protein: CASSFLGTGGLQETQYF
J gene: TRBJ2-2; clone size: -; D gene: -; V gene: TRBV19; CDR3 DNA: TGTGCCAGTAGTATAGATCGCGGGGGCGGAGTCGGGGAGCTGTTTTTT; CDR3 protein: CASSIDRGGGVGELFF
J gene: TRBJ1-3; clone size: -; D gene: -; V gene: TRBV18; CDR3 DNA: TGTGCCAGCTCACCTAATACGGGGGAGGCCGGAAACACCATATATTTT; CDR3 protein: CASSPNTGEAGNTIYF
J gene: TRBJ2-1; clone size: -; D gene: TRBD2; V gene: TRBV10-1; CDR3 DNA: TGCGCCAGCAGAGCGGCACGCCGGGACTATCTCCACAATGAGCAGTTCTTC; CDR3 protein: CASRAARRDYLHNEQFF
J gene: TRBJ2-3; clone size: -; D gene: -; V gene: TRBV9; CDR3 DNA: TGTGCCAGCAGCGTAGGGGATACGCAGTATTTT; CDR3 protein: CASSVGDTQYF
J gene: TRBJ1-1; clone size: -; D gene: -; V gene: TRBV6-1; CDR3 DNA: TGTGCCAGCAGTTCGAAAGTGAACACTGAAGCTTTCTTT; CDR3 protein: CASSSKVNTEAFF